The 26 T cell receptor beta chains presented below share a single source sample, sequenced in a study of graft-versus-host responses after intestinal transplantation. Clones were sequenced by immunoSEQ multiplex PCR, and TCRdb holds only the in-frame ones, with some missing. This table has over 120,000 clones, 80% to 95% appearing once. Their recognized antigens are unknown. Sequencing used unstimulated CD4+ T cells sorted from spleen or lymph node cells, obtained before intestinal transplant. These receptors all come from a human donor who received an intestinal transplant.

This chain links TRBV27 with TRBJ1-2; D gene unclear. V lost 5 bases, J lost 2 bases, and 15 bases lay in between. This CDR3 is built from 15 residues. CDR1 MNHEY and CDR2 SMNVEV come from the germline V gene (reference sequence). The CDR3 DNA reads TGTGCCAGCAGTATTACCTACAGAAAAAACTATGGCTACACCTTC. Its translation: CASSITYRKNYGYTF.

CDR3 residues: CASSQDLARDLSRGEQFF. CDR3 coding DNA: TGCGCCAGCAGCCAAGATCTGGCCCGGGACTTGTCCCGTGGCGAGCAGTTCTTC. The chain combines TRBV4-3 with TRBJ2-1, with a tentative D call TRBD2 (6 bases). Germline CDR1 reads LGHNA; CDR2 reads YSLEER. Trimming cost V 0 bases and J 10 bases, with 25 bases left between them. CDR3 size: 18 residues.

The V and J genes are TRBV30 and TRBJ2-7; 14 nucleotides align to TRBD2. Germline assignment: CDR1 GTSNPN and CDR2 SVGIG (reference sequence). V lost 2 bases, J lost 1 base, and 7 bases stayed unmatched. The CDR3 is 17 amino acids. CDR3 sequence (DNA): TGTGCCTGGAGTCCTACCCGGACTAGCGGGAGGTCCTACGAGCAGTACTTC. It codes for CAWSPTRTSGRSYEQYF.

V and J are TRBV18 and TRBJ2-7; D is unclear. This CDR3 comprises 14 residues. Trimming cost V 0 bases and J 3 bases, with 9 bases left between them. Germline-derived CDR1 and CDR2 are KGHSH and LQKENI. In DNA form, the CDR3 reads TGTGCCAGCTCACCACCGTGGCGGAACTACGAGCAGTACTTC. Its protein is CASSPPWRNYEQYF.

The count of this clone is one. The chain combines TRBV4-1 with TRBJ2-2; 7 bases are a match to TRBD2. CDR1 is MGHRA, CDR2 YSYEKL, per germline. The J segment lost 4 bases and the V segment lost 0 bases, leaving 11 bases of the junction unmatched. This CDR3 contains 18 residues. CDR3 sequence: CASSQDRRLALSTGELFF. The CDR3 region has the DNA TGCGCCAGCAGCCAAGATCGGAGACTAGCTCTTAGCACCGGGGAGCTGTTTTTT.

The V call is TRBV5-4, the J call TRBJ2-1, with TRBD1 matching 9 bases. V lost 3 bases, J lost 6 bases, and 1 base stayed unmatched. CDR1 is SGHNT and CDR2 is YYREEE in the germline V gene (reference sequence). There are 13 residues in the CDR3. CDR3 nucleotides: TGTGCCAGCAGCTGGGACAGGGTCAATGAGCAGTTCTTC. Translated: CASSWDRVNEQFF.

This chain joins TRBV29-1 and TRBJ2-3; 9 nucleotides match TRBD2. CDR3 length: 14 amino acids. J gave up 1 base and V 7 bases, and 6 bases lay outside the gene matches. Germline CDR1 and CDR2: SQVTM and ANQGSEA. CDR3 loop: CSAASGTGTDTQYF. The CDR3 DNA is TGCAGCGCGGCTAGCGGGACGGGCACAGATACGCAGTATTTT.

The V call is TRBV28, the J call TRBJ2-6; 7 bases fit TRBD1. V shed 2 bases, J shed 1 base, and the junction held 11 bases outside the gene matches. Germline V lookup: CDR1 MDHEN, CDR2 SYDVKM. This CDR3 comprises 19 residues. CDR3 in amino acids: CASSLGVTGKESGANVLTF. In nucleotides, the CDR3 is TGTGCCAGCAGTTTAGGCGTGACAGGGAAAGAATCTGGGGCCAACGTCCTGACTTTC.

The chain couples TRBV7-8 to TRBJ2-2; 10 bases align to TRBD1. The CDR3 length is 17 residues. With V trimmed by 5 bases and J by 3 bases, 9 bases remained unmatched. Germline V gives CDR1 SGHVS, CDR2 FQNEAQ. This CDR3 reads CASSHRDRGGYTGELFF. The CDR3, as DNA: TGTGCCAGCAGCCATAGGGACAGGGGAGGCTACACCGGGGAGCTGTTTTTT.

The J gene is TRBJ1-1, the V gene TRBV14; no definite D call. The CDR3 contains 11 residues. Germline CDR1 is SGHDN and CDR2 is FVKESK. Trimming stripped 5 bases from V and 7 bases from J, with 8 bases between. DNA of the CDR3: TGTGCCAGCAGCTTGAATTTTGAAGCTTTCTTT. Translated: CASSLNFEAFF. Full variable domain (remainder filled in from reference TRBV14 and TRBJ1-1): EAGVTQFPSHSVIEKGQTVTLRCDPISGHDNLYWYRRVMGKEIKFLLHFVKESKQDESGMPNNRFLAERTGGTYSTLKVQPAELEDSGVYFCASSLNFEAFFGQGTRLTVV.

This clone was observed once. This chain uses TRBV5-1 with TRBJ1-4, with 10 bases fitting TRBD1. Losses at the gene ends were 0 bases for V and 7 bases for J; bases not matched to a gene: 6. This CDR3 has 16 residues. Germline values: CDR1 SGHRS, CDR2 YFSETQ. Here the CDR3 reads CASSLGQGAGLEKLFF. As DNA, the CDR3 is TGCGCCAGCAGCTTGGGACAGGGGGCCGGACTTGAAAAACTGTTTTTT.

V usage is TRBV7-2 and J usage is TRBJ2-3; D is unclear. Trimming left V 4 bases short and J 0 bases short, with 8 bases between. Germline-derived CDR1 and CDR2 are SGHTA and FQGNSA. The CDR3 is 14 amino acids. The CDR3 coding sequence is TGTGCCAGCAGCTCCACGACTAGCACAGATACGCAGTATTTT. It encodes CASSSTTSTDTQYF.

The rearrangement joins TRBV28 to TRBJ1-4, with D maybe TRBD1 (6 bases). The V end was cut by 5 bases, the J end by 8 bases, with 18 bases between. This CDR3 region has 15 residues. Germline V gene lookup returns CDR1 MDHEN and CDR2 SYDVKM. The CDR3 loop reads CASSPTGGLREKLFF. DNA for the CDR3: TGTGCCAGCAGTCCCACTGGGGGCTTAAGAGAAAAACTGTTTTTT.

The chain links TRBV9 to TRBJ2-2; D gene uncertain. Per the germline V gene, CDR1 is SGDLS and CDR2 is YYNGEE. V was pared by 3 bases and J by 6 bases, with 12 bases between. The CDR3 is 14 residues long. In DNA, the CDR3 is TGTGCCAGCAGCGAGGGCTCTCGCTCCGGGGAGCTGTTTTTT. Translation gives CASSEGSRSGELFF.

The chain combines TRBV5-1 with TRBJ2-1; 7 bases are shared with TRBD2. Germline CDR1 SGHRS, CDR2 YFSETQ. This CDR3 has 12 residues. Unmatched junction bases numbered 7, after V lost 3 bases and J lost 13 bases. DNA for the CDR3: TGCGCCAGCAGCTCCTCTCAGCGGGGTCAGTTCTTC. This codes for CASSSSQRGQFF.

The gene calls are TRBV7-2 and TRBJ2-7; tentative D call: TRBD2 (5 bases). V was trimmed by 2 bases and J by 3 bases, leaving 11 bases between them. Germline CDR1 reads SGHTA; CDR2 reads FQGNSA. The CDR3 is made up of 14 amino acids. The CDR3 loop is CASSLRAGLYEQYF. DNA of the CDR3: TGTGCCAGCAGCTTACGGGCGGGCCTCTACGAGCAGTACTTC. Variable domain in full (rest from reference TRBV7-2 and TRBJ2-7): GAGVSQSPSNKVTEKGKDVELRCDPISGHTALYWYRQSLGQGLEFLIYFQGNSAPDKSGLPSDRFSAERTGGSVSTLTIQRTQQEDSAVYLCASSLRAGLYEQYFGPGTRLTVT.

There are a few counts of this clone. The rearrangement links TRBV28 to TRBJ2-6, with a tentative D call TRBD2 (6 bases). V lost 5 bases and J lost 5, with 13 bases in between. The CDR3 has 15 residues. The germline V gene encodes CDR1 MDHEN and CDR2 SYDVKM. The CDR3 loop reads CASSAGFGRANVLTF. The DNA for the CDR3 is TGTGCCAGCAGTGCGGGGTTCGGCAGGGCCAACGTCCTGACTTTC.

The chain is built from TRBV21-1 and TRBJ1-4. TRBV21-1 is recorded as a pseudogene. The CDR3 covers 15 residues. CDR3 residues: CASSKILATNEKLFF. In DNA, the CDR3 is TGTGCCAGCAGCAAAATACTTGCAACTAATGAAAAACTGTTTTTT.

V is TRBV6-1 and J is TRBJ2-7, with D possibly TRBD1 on 5 matching bases. CDR1 MNHNS and CDR2 SASEGT come from the germline V gene. The CDR3 consists of 14 residues. Trimming removed 5 bases from V and 7 bases from J, with 18 bases in between. CDR3 loop: CASSLQDTPSEQYF. CDR3 nucleotides: TGTGCCAGCAGTTTGCAGGACACCCCCTCGGAGCAGTACTTC.

V usage is TRBV15 and J usage is TRBJ1-5, with D unresolved. There are 15 residues in the CDR3. Germline CDR1 reads LNHNV; CDR2 reads YYDKDF (reference sequence). V was clipped by 7 bases and J by 0 bases, with 13 bases between them. In nucleotides, the CDR3 is TGTGCCACCACGAGGAACGACGATAGCAATCAGCCCCAGCATTTT. Translating gives CATTRNDDSNQPQHF. Full variable domain (rest looked up from reference TRBV15 and TRBJ1-5): DAMVIQNPRYQVTQFGKPVTLSCSQTLNHNVMYWYQQKSSQAPKLLFHYYDKDFNNEADTPDNFQSRRPNTSFCFLDIRSPGLGDTAMYLCATTRNDDSNQPQHFGDGTRLSIL.

The chain joins TRBV5-6 to TRBJ2-1; 14 nucleotides align to TRBD2. V lost 4 bases to trimming and J lost 8 bases; unmatched junction nucleotides: 8. Germline values: CDR1 SGHDT, CDR2 YYEEEE. The CDR3 has 16 amino acids. In DNA, the CDR3 is TGTGCCAGCAGCCGAAGACTAGCGGGAGGGCGGGATGAGCAGTTCTTC. It encodes CASSRRLAGGRDEQFF. Filled out from reference TRBV5-6 and TRBJ2-1, the complete variable domain reads DAGVTQSPTHLIKTRGQQVTLRCSPKSGHDTVSWYQQALGQGPQFIFQYYEEEERQRGNFPDRFSGHQFPNYSSELNVNALLLGDSALYLCASSRRLAGGRDEQFFGPGTRLTVL.

V usage is TRBV9 and J usage is TRBJ2-7; 9 bases are a match to TRBD1. Trimming cost V 4 bases and J 4 bases; bases outside gene matches: 15. This CDR3 has 17 amino acids. Per the germline V gene, CDR1 is SGDLS and CDR2 is YYNGEE. The CDR3 protein is CASSRYEKGQGLYEQYF. The CDR3 DNA is TGTGCCAGCAGCAGATATGAAAAGGGACAGGGCTTATACGAGCAGTACTTC.

This chain uses TRBV5-1 with TRBJ2-5; 8 bases map to TRBD2. The CDR3 is 13 amino acids. Looked up from germline, CDR1 is SGHRS and CDR2 is YFSETQ. The ends lost 1 base at V and 8 bases at J; junction bases unmatched: 4. Here the CDR3 reads CASSLTSGGTQYF. The CDR3 DNA follows: TGCGCCAGCAGCTTGACTAGCGGAGGTACCCAGTACTTC.

J is TRBJ2-5 and V is TRBV7-2, with D possibly called TRBD1 or TRBD2 (5 bases each). The CDR3 consists of 15 residues. V was trimmed by 2 bases and J by 5 bases, leaving 15 bases between them. The germline V gene encodes CDR1 SGHTA and CDR2 FQGNSA. This chain's CDR3 is CASSLPGPYPETQYF. The CDR3 nucleotides are TGTGCCAGCAGCTTACCGGGACCTTATCCGGAGACCCAGTACTTC.

This rearrangement joins TRBV19 to TRBJ1-5, with D perhaps matching TRBD1 (5 bases). CDR1 and CDR2 (germline): LNHDA, SQIVND (reference sequence). The CDR3 spans 16 residues. V gave up 3 bases and J gave up 5 bases, with 17 bases separating them. Written as DNA, the CDR3 is TGTGCCAGTAGTATTGGGGCCAGCCGCCGGGATCAGCCCCAGCATTTT. Protein sequence: CASSIGASRRDQPQHF.

The chain combines TRBV7-8 with TRBJ2-7; no clear D gene. The V gene's germline CDR1 is SGHVS and CDR2 FQNEAQ. The V gene lost 2 bases and the J gene lost 2 bases, with 10 bases spanning the gap. The CDR3 is 14 residues long. CDR3 residues: CASSLKSAAYEQYF. The CDR3 bases are TGTGCCAGCAGCTTAAAAAGCGCAGCCTACGAGCAGTACTTC.